This T cell receptor (beta chain) was documented in a study of blood T cell repertoires in COVID-19 (dated by TCRdb to the early 2020s). About the study as a whole: The collaborator samples originated in the United States, Italy and Spain and spanned the acute and convalescent phases of COVID-19. The material from the prospective study consisted of cDNA or gDNA derived from T cells, B-cell-depleted T cells, or PBMCs. Subjects who had been exposed to COVID-19, were actively infected with it, or had recovered from it provided the deeply sampled blood TCRbeta repertoires that made up the dataset. A freely available public database, intended as a resource for researchers studying the immune response to SARS-CoV-2, is where the repertoires were released. Samples came from the ongoing ImmuneRACE study (first 160 participants) plus 1,254 subjects from 6 global collaborators. The sample metadata nearly always contained a de-identified subject ID, COVID-19 status, age in years and sex. HLA class I and class II types, where available, came from metadata supplied by the sample provider rather than from assay-based typing. What the authors observed across the whole study: Clinical and demographic metadata were provided uncurated, with the amount varying by source and participant.

The immunoSEQ Assay, a bias-controlled multiplex PCR, was used to amplify TCRbeta CDR3 regions from genomic DNA. Concerning the study's data processing: The number of nucleated cells in each sample was estimated by amplification of reference gene primers within the assay. To quantify the absolute abundance of each unique TCRbeta CDR3 rearrangement, sequence reads were collapsed and filtered. Productive Simpson clonality was computed per sample as the square root of Simpson's diversity index over productive rearrangements. The source is immuneACCESS, and TCRdb retained only in-frame sequences with V and J called. Part of the clones is not carried over; for the studies checked, unresolved V genes explain less than half of this, and the remainder is unexplained. That table furnishes V, J and clone size, whereas the DNA furnished D and trimming. This sample gives some 120,000 clones in total; around 86% of them show up just once. The leading ten clones occupy 27% of the sample.

Whole blood was collected in K2EDTA tubes by collaborating institutions according to the institutions' own protocols. Collaborator samples were shipped for TCRbeta analysis as frozen whole blood, isolated PBMCs, or DNA extracted from either sample type. Regarding this clone: Its binding antigen is unknown. One base away there is no much larger clone; base qualities are not given.

The germline V gene gives CDR1 as MNHNS and CDR2 as SASEGT. From cysteine to phenylalanine, the CDR3 is 16 amino acids long. CDR3 DNA only is kept here, 48 bases in frame from base 1. V drops 1 base and J drops 16 bases, leaving 26 bases in between. The rearranged chain carries TRBV6-1 and TRBJ2-1, with a tentative D gene TRBD1 over 5 matching bases. The sequencing input was peripheral blood. The TCR originated in a woman of 80 years or more with acute or convalescent COVID-19. At the DNA level, the sequence is TGTGCCAGCAGTGAAGGGAACCCACTGTCCCCAGGGTCCCCTTTCTTC. This gives the protein CASSEGNPLSPGSPFF.